These 13 T cell receptor beta chains were all obtained from the same sample, sequenced in a study of a mutant IDH1 vaccine in newly diagnosed glioma (dated by TCRdb to the early 2020s). Library creation used the immunoSEQ multiplex PCR assay. Entries here come from immuneACCESS through TCRdb and include only in-frame sequences with V and J called. Some clones fail to appear in such tables; in the studies checked, an unresolved V gene covers under half of the shortfall, and the cause of the remainder is unknown. This sample lists tens of thousands of clones; 81% were detected once. 15% to 19% of the sample is taken by the ten largest. The time point label on this specimen signifies: week 35, safety follow-up. Each vaccine dose, consisting of 300 ug of a 20-mer mutant IDH1 peptide in Montanide, was administered subcutaneously with topical imiquimod. These receptors have no identified antigens. The sample here was PBMCs, taken from a glioma patient whose treatment included an IDH1 peptide vaccine. Receptors originate from a man under 40 with glioma.

This rearrangement joins TRBV2 to TRBJ1-5, with D unresolved. Germline assignment: CDR1 SNHLY and CDR2 FYNNEI. This CDR3 has 15 amino acids. Trimming took 4 bases from V and 0 from J, leaving 10 bases between them. CDR3 amino acids: CASSVGRDSNQPQHF. The CDR3 DNA is TGTGCCAGCAGTGTAGGTCGGGATAGCAATCAGCCCCAGCATTTT. The entire variable domain, with the rest obtained from reference TRBV2 and TRBJ1-5, is as follows: EPEVTQTPSHQVTQMGQEVILRCVPISNHLYFYWYRQILGQKVEFLVSFYNNEISEKSEIFDDQFSVERPDGSNFTLKIRSTKLEDSAMYFCASSVGRDSNQPQHFGDGTRLSIL.

The CDR3 sequence: CASSKEPERQGLTGELFF. In DNA, the CDR3 is TGTGCCAGCAGCAAAGAGCCCGAGAGACAGGGCCTCACCGGGGAGCTGTTTTTT. J is TRBJ2-2 and V is TRBV21-1; TRBD1 was called by the table and not checked on the DNA. TRBV21-1 is labeled a pseudogene. The CDR3 is made up of 18 amino acids.

This clone appeared a single time. The rearrangement joins TRBV6-1 to TRBJ2-7; D perhaps matches TRBD1 (5 bases). This CDR3 is 12 amino acids long. Germline-derived CDR1 and CDR2 are MNHNS and SASEGT. Deletions cut 9 bases from V and 3 bases from J, with 12 bases between. Here the CDR3 reads CASLGQLYEQYF. The CDR3 DNA reads as TGTGCCAGTCTCGGACAACTCTACGAGCAGTACTTC.

The rearrangement links TRBV4-1 to TRBJ2-7, with 13 bases fitting TRBD2. There are 17 residues in the CDR3. V was pared by 2 bases and J by 3 bases, with 7 bases of the junction left unmatched. Germline V gene sequence: CDR1 MGHRA, CDR2 YSYEKL. The CDR3 DNA reads as TGCGCCAGCAGCCAAAACGAACTAGCGGGAGGGATCTACGAGCAGTACTTC. Protein product: CASSQNELAGGIYEQYF.

V usage is TRBV19 and J usage is TRBJ1-1; no definite D call. The germline V gene has CDR1 LNHDA and CDR2 SQIVND (reference sequence). The ends were cut back, 1 base at V and 4 bases at J, with 10 bases in the middle. CDR3 length: 14 residues. CDR3 sequence (DNA): TGTGCCAGTAGTATAGTAGGAGGGAGCACTGAAGCTTTCTTT. It encodes CASSIVGGSTEAFF.

For this clone: An end of the junction differs from the germline gene, which may be a read error. The chain has TRBV5-1 and TRBJ2-1; 8 nucleotides line up with TRBD2. Looked up from germline, CDR1 is SGHRS and CDR2 is YFSETQ. The CDR3 is 14 amino acids. CDR3 amino acids: CTSSPGGDGNEQFF. The CDR3 DNA is TGCACCAGCAGCCCGGGGGGGGACGGGAATGAGCAGTTCTTC.

This clone was counted between two and nine times. The genes are TRBV4-1 and TRBJ2-3; perhaps TRBD1 as D (5 bases). Trimming pared 1 base from V and 0 bases from J, leaving 11 bases between. CDR3 length: 16 residues. Germline CDR1 reads MGHRA; CDR2 reads YSYEKL. CDR3 nucleotide sequence: TGCGCCAGCAGCCAAGGACAGACTTCTAGCACAGATACGCAGTATTTT. Protein sequence: CASSQGQTSSTDTQYF.

V and J are TRBV4-1 and TRBJ2-7; D may be TRBD2 (6 bases). The germline V and J ends were trimmed by 0 bases and 9 bases, with 12 bases remaining between them. This CDR3 contains 13 residues. Germline values: CDR1 MGHRA, CDR2 YSYEKL. The CDR3 spells CASSQDPGGGQYF. CDR3 sequence (DNA): TGCGCCAGCAGCCAAGACCCCGGGGGAGGGCAGTACTTC.

This chain joins TRBV6-5 and TRBJ1-1, with 8 bases that match TRBD1. With 6 bases clipped from V and 3 bases from J, the junction kept 9 bases outside the gene matches. Germline loops: CDR1 MNHEY, CDR2 SVGAGI. The CDR3 contains 15 residues. DNA for the CDR3: TGTGCCAGCAGCCCGACAGGGGCCGTCTACACTGAAGCTTTCTTT. Translating it yields CASSPTGAVYTEAFF.

The chain combines TRBV7-9 with TRBJ1-1; D not certain. The germline V and J ends were trimmed by 4 bases and 6 bases, with 9 bases remaining between them. Germline CDR1 and CDR2: SEHNR and FQNEAQ (reference sequence). The CDR3 has 12 amino acids. This chain's CDR3 is CASSWVLSEAFF. CDR3 DNA: TGTGCCAGCAGCTGGGTATTGTCTGAAGCTTTCTTT.

The chain combines TRBV19 with TRBJ2-7, with TRBD1 identical over 7 bases. The V segment lost 2 bases and the J segment 3 bases; nucleotides outside the gene matches: 13. This CDR3 region has 17 residues. Germline V gene lookup returns CDR1 LNHDA and CDR2 SQIVND (reference sequence). The CDR3 DNA reads TGTGCCAGTAGTATATCGAACAGGGGAAGGAGAATCTACGAGCAGTACTTC. This codes for CASSISNRGRRIYEQYF.

The chain carries TRBV7-9 and TRBJ2-7; D is uncertain. The CDR3 covers 13 residues. V lost 5 bases and J 1 base, leaving 9 bases between the germline ends. Germline loops: CDR1 SEHNR, CDR2 FQNEAQ (reference sequence). CDR3 in amino acids: CASSPALSYEQYF. Here the CDR3 DNA reads TGTGCCAGCAGCCCCGCGCTGTCCTACGAGCAGTACTTC.

The rearrangement joins TRBV7-9 to TRBJ2-5, with 7 positions matching TRBD2. Germline CDR1 SEHNR, CDR2 FQNEAQ (reference sequence). CDR3 size: 15 residues. Trimming cost V 5 bases and J 3 bases; bases outside gene matches: 9. The chain's CDR3 is CASSRGSGRKETQYF. The CDR3 coding sequence is TGTGCCAGCAGCCGGGGGTCCGGGAGGAAAGAGACCCAGTACTTC. The entire variable domain, with the rest obtained from reference TRBV7-9 and TRBJ2-5, is as follows: DTGVSQNPRHKITKRGQNVTFRCDPISEHNRLYWYRQTLGQGPEFLTYFQNEAQLEKSRLLSDRFSAERPKGSFSTLEIQRTEQGDSAMYLCASSRGSGRKETQYFGPGTRLLVL.